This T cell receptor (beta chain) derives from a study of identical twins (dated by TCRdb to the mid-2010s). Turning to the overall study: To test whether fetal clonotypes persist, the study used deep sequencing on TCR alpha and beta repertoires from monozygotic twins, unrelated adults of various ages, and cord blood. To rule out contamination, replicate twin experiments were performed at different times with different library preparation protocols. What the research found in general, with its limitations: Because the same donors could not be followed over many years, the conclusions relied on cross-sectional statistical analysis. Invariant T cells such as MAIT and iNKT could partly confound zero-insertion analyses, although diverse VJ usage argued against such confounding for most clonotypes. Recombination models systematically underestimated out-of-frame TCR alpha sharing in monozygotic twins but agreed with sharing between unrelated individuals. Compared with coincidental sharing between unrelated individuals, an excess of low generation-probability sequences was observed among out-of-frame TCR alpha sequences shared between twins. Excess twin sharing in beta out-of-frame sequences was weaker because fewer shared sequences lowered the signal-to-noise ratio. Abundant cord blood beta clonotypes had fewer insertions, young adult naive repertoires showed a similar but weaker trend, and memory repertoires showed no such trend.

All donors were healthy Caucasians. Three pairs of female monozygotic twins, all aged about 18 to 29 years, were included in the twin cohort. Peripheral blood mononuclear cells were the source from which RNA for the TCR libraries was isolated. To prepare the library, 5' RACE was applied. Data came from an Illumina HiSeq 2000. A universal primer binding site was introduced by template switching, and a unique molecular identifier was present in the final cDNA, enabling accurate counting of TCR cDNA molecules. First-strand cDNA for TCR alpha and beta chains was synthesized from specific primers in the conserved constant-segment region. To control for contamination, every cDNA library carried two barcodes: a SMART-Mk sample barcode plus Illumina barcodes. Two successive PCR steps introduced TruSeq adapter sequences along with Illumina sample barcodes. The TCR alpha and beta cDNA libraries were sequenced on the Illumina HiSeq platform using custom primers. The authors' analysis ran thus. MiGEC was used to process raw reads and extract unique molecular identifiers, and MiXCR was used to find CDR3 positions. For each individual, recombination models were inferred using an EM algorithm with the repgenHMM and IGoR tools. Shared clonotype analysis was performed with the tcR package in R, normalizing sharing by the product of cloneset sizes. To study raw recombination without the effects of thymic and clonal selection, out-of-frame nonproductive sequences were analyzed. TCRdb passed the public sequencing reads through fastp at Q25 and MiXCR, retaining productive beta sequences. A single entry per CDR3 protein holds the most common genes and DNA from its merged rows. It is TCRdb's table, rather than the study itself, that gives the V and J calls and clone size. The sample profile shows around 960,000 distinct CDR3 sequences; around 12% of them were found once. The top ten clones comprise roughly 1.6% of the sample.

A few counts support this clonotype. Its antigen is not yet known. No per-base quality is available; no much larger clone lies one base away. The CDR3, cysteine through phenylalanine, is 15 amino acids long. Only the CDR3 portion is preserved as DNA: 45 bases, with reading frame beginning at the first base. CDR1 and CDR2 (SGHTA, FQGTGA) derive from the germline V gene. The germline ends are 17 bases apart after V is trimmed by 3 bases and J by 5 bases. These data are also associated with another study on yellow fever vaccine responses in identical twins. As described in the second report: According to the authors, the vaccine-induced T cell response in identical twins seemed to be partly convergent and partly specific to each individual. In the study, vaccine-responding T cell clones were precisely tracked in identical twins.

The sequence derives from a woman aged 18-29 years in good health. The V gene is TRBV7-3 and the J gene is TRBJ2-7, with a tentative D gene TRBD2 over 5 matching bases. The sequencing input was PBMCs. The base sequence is TGTGCCAGCAGCTTTAGAGGACTGCCCCAGGACGAGCAGTACTTC. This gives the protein CASSFRGLPQDEQYF.